Following are 31 T cell receptor beta chains from one sample sequenced in a study of cytotoxic CD8 clonotypes in ibrutinib-treated CLL. Clones were sequenced by immunoSEQ multiplex PCR, and TCRdb holds only the in-frame ones, with some missing. This sample carries approximately 100,000 clones, 58% of them seen once, and the ten largest clones take roughly 35%. Source: PBMCs, taken after 24 months of ibrutinib treatment. These receptors were taken from a human donor with chronic lymphocytic leukemia.

This clone was recorded at least ten times. The chain links TRBV5-1 to TRBJ1-4, with D possibly matching TRBD1 (6 bases). Germline values: CDR1 SGHRS, CDR2 YFSETQ. V was trimmed by 4 bases and J by 8 bases, leaving 15 bases between them. This CDR3 spans 14 amino acids. CDR3 sequence reads: CASSPYTGREKLFF. CDR3 nucleotides: TGCGCCAGCAGCCCGTATACAGGGAGGGAAAAACTGTTTTTT.

This clone was counted only a few times. The chain carries TRBV2 and TRBJ2-7; no reliable D call. Germline-derived CDR1 and CDR2 are SNHLY and FYNNEI. The germline V and J ends were trimmed by 11 bases and 0 bases, with 11 bases remaining between them. The CDR3 loop spans 12 amino acids. The CDR3 reads CAARSSSYEQYF. The CDR3, as DNA: TGTGCCGCACGATCGAGCTCCTACGAGCAGTACTTC.

This clone was observed a few times. The chain links TRBV29-1 to TRBJ2-7; TRBD1 agrees at 7 bases. With V trimmed by 4 bases and J by 3 bases, 6 bases remained unmatched. The CDR3 runs to 13 residues. Germline assignment: CDR1 SQVTM and CDR2 ANQGSEA. The DNA for the CDR3 is TGCAGCGTTGGACAGGGACAACACTACGAGCAGTACTTC. It is translated as CSVGQGQHYEQYF.

This clone was found a few times. The chain uses TRBV10-1 and TRBJ1-1, with 7 bases lining up with TRBD1. The CDR3 extends over 16 amino acids. Looked up from germline, CDR1 is WNHNN and CDR2 is SYGVQD (reference sequence). J lost 8 bases, V lost 9 bases, and 21 bases had no gene match. CDR3 loop: CASSGAGGQDIKEAFF. As DNA, the CDR3 is TGCGCCAGTAGCGGTGCAGGGGGACAAGATATTAAAGAAGCTTTCTTT.

The chain employs TRBV7-9 and TRBJ2-7; no clear D. Germline V gene sequence: CDR1 SEHNR, CDR2 FQNEAQ (reference sequence). The V end lost 1 base, the J end lost 1 base, and 8 bases lay between the germline ends. The CDR3 length is 14 residues. The CDR3 is CASSLGTVSYEQYF. The CDR3 nucleotides are TGTGCCAGCAGCTTAGGGACCGTGTCCTACGAGCAGTACTTC.

V gene TRBV27 combines with J gene TRBJ2-3, with D unresolved. The V end lost 3 bases, the J end lost 2 bases, and 6 bases lay between the germline ends. The CDR3 runs to 13 residues. Looked up from germline, CDR1 is MNHEY and CDR2 is SMNVEV (reference sequence). DNA of the CDR3: TGTGCCAGCAGTTTGTACAACACAGATACGCAGTATTTT. Encoded protein: CASSLYNTDTQYF.

This rearrangement joins TRBV9 to TRBJ2-1, with unresolved D. The CDR3 spans 13 residues. CDR1 and CDR2 (germline): SGDLS, YYNGEE. Trimming took 0 bases from V and 8 from J, leaving 9 bases between them. CDR3 loop: CASSVAVHHEQFF. Here the CDR3 DNA reads TGTGCCAGCAGCGTAGCAGTTCACCATGAGCAGTTCTTC.

The rearrangement joins TRBV5-1 to TRBJ2-5, with D perhaps matching TRBD2 (6 bases). Trimming pared 0 bases from V and 5 bases from J, leaving 17 bases between. CDR3 length: 16 amino acids. The germline V gene has CDR1 SGHRS and CDR2 YFSETQ. The CDR3 DNA is TGCGCCAGCAGCTTGGTAGAACACAGCGGAGGGGAGACCCAGTACTTC. Protein product: CASSLVEHSGGETQYF.

The chain is built from TRBV7-6 and TRBJ2-6; D call uncertain. The CDR3 spans 14 residues. Germline CDR1 SGHVS, CDR2 FNYEAQ. The V gene lost 0 bases and the J gene lost 0 bases, with 0 bases spanning the gap. The CDR3 loop is CASSLASGANVLTF. The CDR3 DNA follows: TGTGCCAGCAGCTTAGCCTCTGGGGCCAACGTCCTGACTTTC. Variable domain in full (rest from reference TRBV7-6 and TRBJ2-6): GAGVSQSPRYKVTKRGQDVALRCDPISGHVSLYWYRQALGQGPEFLTYFNYEAQQDKSGLPNDRFSAERPEGSISTLTIQRTEQRDSAMYRCASSLASGANVLTFGAGSRLTVL.

This clone was seen only a few times. The chain carries TRBV11-1 and TRBJ2-6; no clear D. V was trimmed by 3 bases and J by 0 bases, leaving 0 bases between them. The CDR3 sequence is 13 residues long. CDR1 SGHAT and CDR2 FQDESV come from the germline V gene (reference sequence). The CDR3 loop is CASSFSGANVLTF. The CDR3 nucleotides are TGTGCCAGCAGCTTCTCTGGGGCCAACGTCCTGACTTTC.

V gene TRBV30 combines with J gene TRBJ2-5, with 7 bases matching TRBD2. The V gene end was trimmed by 2 bases and the J gene end by 4 bases; junction bases not matched to a gene: 4. The CDR3 contains 13 residues. In germline, CDR1 is GTSNPN, CDR2 SVGIG (reference sequence). The CDR3 reads CAWSNAGVETQYF. Here the CDR3 DNA reads TGTGCCTGGAGTAATGCGGGGGTAGAGACCCAGTACTTC.

The CDR3 here is CASRERVSKNIQYF. The CDR3 DNA reads TGTGCCAGCAGGGAAAGGGTATCGAAAAACATTCAGTACTTC. This sequence joins TRBV2 and TRBJ2-4, with D hard to call. Trimming took 6 bases from V and 4 from J, leaving 13 bases between them. The germline CDR1 and CDR2 sequences are SNHLY and FYNNEI. This CDR3 is 14 amino acids long.

The V and J genes are TRBV11-1 and TRBJ2-1, with 13 bases matching TRBD2. Losses at the gene ends were 3 bases for V and 13 bases for J; bases not matched to a gene: 9. Germline V gene sequence: CDR1 SGHAT, CDR2 FQDESV (reference sequence). CDR3 length equals 15 residues. The DNA of the CDR3 is TGTGCCAGCAGCTTGCGGACTAGCGGGGGTGCTGGACAGTTCTTC. Amino acid sequence: CASSLRTSGGAGQFF.

The chain joins TRBV2 to TRBJ2-7, with 7 bases identical to TRBD1. The V and J ends lost 0 bases and 5 bases, in that order; junction bases with no gene match: 4. There are 14 residues in the CDR3. Germline CDR1 is SNHLY and CDR2 is FYNNEI. The CDR3 reads CASSEATGSHEQYF. The CDR3 DNA reads as TGTGCCAGCAGTGAAGCGACAGGGTCCCACGAGCAGTACTTC. The variable domain in full, with the rest retrieved from reference TRBV2 and TRBJ2-7, is EPEVTQTPSHQVTQMGQEVILRCVPISNHLYFYWYRQILGQKVEFLVSFYNNEISEKSEIFDDQFSVERPDGSNFTLKIRSTKLEDSAMYFCASSEATGSHEQYFGPGTRLTVT.

The gene calls are TRBV7-6 and TRBJ2-7; D gene uncertain. The germline CDR1 and CDR2 sequences are SGHVS and FNYEAQ. The length of the CDR3 is 13 residues. Trimming pared 9 bases from V and 2 bases from J, leaving 14 bases between. The CDR3 DNA reads as TGTGCCAGGGATGCACGAAGGCCCTACGAGCAGTACTTC. Its protein product is CARDARRPYEQYF.

The chain combines TRBV5-4 with TRBJ2-2; possibly TRBD1 for D (6 bases). Deletions cut 3 bases from V and 1 base from J, with 16 bases between. The CDR3 is 17 amino acids. Germline CDR1 is SGHNT and CDR2 is YYREEE (reference sequence). The DNA for the CDR3 is TGTGCCAGCAGCTCAAAACCAACAGGGCTGAACACCGGGGAGCTGTTTTTT. Protein product: CASSSKPTGLNTGELFF.

The gene calls are TRBV25-1 and TRBJ2-1; 9 nucleotides line up with TRBD2. V shed 1 base, J shed 4 bases, and the junction held 5 bases outside the gene matches. Looked up from germline, CDR1 is MGHDK and CDR2 is SYGVNS. This CDR3 spans 16 amino acids. CDR3 sequence: CASSELSSGGYNEQFF. In DNA, the CDR3 is TGTGCCAGCAGTGAATTATCCAGCGGGGGGTACAATGAGCAGTTCTTC.

The V and J genes are TRBV11-2 and TRBJ1-2; perhaps TRBD1 as D (6 bases). This CDR3 is 13 amino acids long. In germline, CDR1 is SGHAT, CDR2 FQNNGV. V was cut by 4 bases and J by 7 bases, with 13 bases left in between. The CDR3 bases are TGTGCCAGCAGCTCCCAGGGGTGGGTTGGCTACACCTTC. This translates into CASSSQGWVGYTF. Filled out from reference TRBV11-2 and TRBJ1-2, the complete variable domain reads EAGVAQSPRYKIIEKRQSVAFWCNPISGHATLYWYQQILGQGPKLLIQFQNNGVVDDSQLPKDRFSAERLKGVDSTLKIQPAKLEDSAVYLCASSSQGWVGYTFGSGTRLTVV.

The chain recombines TRBV18 with TRBJ2-1, with 7 nucleotides matching TRBD1. The germline CDR1 and CDR2 sequences are KGHSH and LQKENI. The CDR3 totals 16 residues. After removal of 0 bases from V and 3 bases from J, the junction contained 5 bases not matched to a gene. CDR3 amino acids: CASSPPRTGVYNEQFF. The CDR3 DNA follows: TGTGCCAGCTCACCACCCAGGACAGGCGTCTACAATGAGCAGTTCTTC.

The rearrangement links TRBV6-5 to TRBJ2-1; 7 nucleotides align to TRBD2. Looked up from germline, CDR1 is MNHEY and CDR2 is SVGAGI. The V and J ends lost 8 bases and 13 bases, in that order; junction bases with no gene match: 11. The CDR3 is 12 amino acids. The CDR3 sequence: CASGGGPFLQFF. CDR3 sequence (DNA): TGTGCCAGCGGCGGGGGTCCGTTTCTCCAGTTCTTC.

V gene TRBV5-6 combines with J gene TRBJ1-2; TRBD1 agrees at 9 bases. Germline V lookup: CDR1 SGHDT, CDR2 YYEEEE. Trimming took 7 bases from V and 4 from J; bases not matched to a gene: 5. The length of the CDR3 is 13 residues. The CDR3 region has the DNA TGTGCCAGCGGATCGGACAGGGGCTATGGCTACACCTTC. It is translated as CASGSDRGYGYTF.

This clone was seen once. A clone one base away is much larger, so this may be a read error. This sample includes further DNA sequences coding for the same CDR3. The chain uses TRBV30 and TRBJ1-1, with 7 bases matching TRBD1. Looked up from germline, CDR1 is GTSNPN and CDR2 is SVGIG (reference sequence). The CDR3 covers 15 residues. CDR3: CAWSKTQTGVAPAFF. The CDR3 DNA sequence: TGCGCCTGGAGTAAAACCCAAACAGGGGTTGCTCCAGCTTTCTTT.

There are a few counts of this clone. In DNA form, the CDR3 reads TGTGCCTGGGGCCCGGGGGCCAGAGACTATGGCTACACCTTC. It is translated as CAWGPGARDYGYTF. V and J are TRBV30 and TRBJ1-2, with D perhaps matching TRBD1 (6 bases). Germline loops: CDR1 GTSNPN, CDR2 SVGIG (reference sequence). V was clipped by 5 bases and J by 3 bases, with 16 bases between them. The CDR3 is made up of 14 amino acids.

This chain joins TRBV29-1 and TRBJ1-1, with D possibly being TRBD1 (5 bases). V dropped 2 bases and J dropped 5 bases, with 9 bases sitting between them. Per germline, CDR1 SQVTM and CDR2 ANQGSEA. The CDR3 has 12 residues. CDR3 sequence reads: CSVEQGGTEAFF. CDR3 DNA sequence: TGCAGCGTTGAACAGGGAGGGACTGAAGCTTTCTTT.

The chain recombines TRBV28 with TRBJ1-2, with a possible D match to TRBD1 (5 bases). V was cut by 5 bases and J by 3 bases, with 10 bases left in between. The CDR3 is made up of 13 amino acids. Germline V lookup: CDR1 MDHEN, CDR2 SYDVKM. CDR3 nucleotides: TGTGCCAGCAGTCGACAGCCATACTATGGCTACACCTTC. Translation gives CASSRQPYYGYTF.

The gene calls are TRBV28 and TRBJ1-1; the match to TRBD1 covers 7 bases. Per the germline V gene, CDR1 is MDHEN and CDR2 is SYDVKM. CDR3 size: 16 residues. The trim removed 5 bases at V and 1 base at J, leaving 10 bases unmatched. The chain's CDR3 is CASSRLGQVSNTEAFF. DNA for the CDR3: TGTGCCAGCAGTCGCCTCGGACAGGTGTCGAACACTGAAGCTTTCTTT.

This clone was found once. The chain is built from TRBV29-1 and TRBJ2-2; 7 nucleotides align to TRBD1. The CDR3 extends over 13 amino acids. Trimming took 6 bases from V and 3 from J; bases not matched to a gene: 4. Germline V gene lookup returns CDR1 SQVTM and CDR2 ANQGSEA. CDR3 DNA sequence: TGCAGCGTACAGGGGACGGACACCGGGGAGCTGTTTTTT. Amino acids: CSVQGTDTGELFF.

J is TRBJ2-5 and V is TRBV7-9; D might be TRBD2 (7 bases). V was trimmed by 8 bases and J by 7 bases, leaving 14 bases between them. Germline V gene lookup returns CDR1 SEHNR and CDR2 FQNEAQ (reference sequence). The CDR3 has 12 residues. In DNA form, the CDR3 reads TGTGCCAGCGGGGCGGGGGCTTCGACCCAGTACTTC. Encoded protein: CASGAGASTQYF. The full variable domain, its missing parts supplied by reference TRBV7-9 and TRBJ2-5, is DTGVSQNPRHKITKRGQNVTFRCDPISEHNRLYWYRQTLGQGPEFLTYFQNEAQLEKSRLLSDRFSAERPKGSFSTLEIQRTEQGDSAMYLCASGAGASTQYFGPGTRLLVL.

V gene TRBV5-5 combines with J gene TRBJ2-7, with D uncertain. CDR3 length: 16 residues. Trimming pared 6 bases from V and 4 bases from J, leaving 23 bases between. Germline CDR1 is SGHKS and CDR2 is YYEKEE (reference sequence). CDR3 coding DNA: TGTGCCAGCACCTCCCGGGCTTCCAACCTCCCTTACGAGCAGTACTTC. Its protein product is CASTSRASNLPYEQYF.

This clone was counted a few times. The chain links TRBV7-2 to TRBJ1-1; TRBD1 agrees at 7 bases. Germline V gives CDR1 SGHTA, CDR2 FQGNSA. CDR3 length: 15 amino acids. The V and J ends lost 4 bases and 4 bases, in that order; junction bases with no gene match: 9. CDR3 sequence (DNA): TGTGCCAGCAGCTCGTCGACAGGGTTATTCACTGAAGCTTTCTTT. Translating it yields CASSSSTGLFTEAFF. Supplemented by reference TRBV7-2 and TRBJ1-1, the full variable domain reads GAGVSQSPSNKVTEKGKDVELRCDPISGHTALYWYRQSLGQGLEFLIYFQGNSAPDKSGLPSDRFSAERTGGSVSTLTIQRTQQEDSAVYLCASSSSTGLFTEAFFGQGTRLTVV.

Only a few counts were recorded for this clone. V usage is TRBV30 and J usage is TRBJ1-2, with 7 bases identical to TRBD1. V was pared by 2 bases and J by 2 bases, with 8 bases of the junction left unmatched. CDR1 GTSNPN and CDR2 SVGIG come from the germline V gene (reference sequence). There are 15 residues in the CDR3. The DNA for the CDR3 is TGTGCCTGGAGTCTGACGACGGACAGGAACTATGGCTACACCTTC. It encodes CAWSLTTDRNYGYTF.